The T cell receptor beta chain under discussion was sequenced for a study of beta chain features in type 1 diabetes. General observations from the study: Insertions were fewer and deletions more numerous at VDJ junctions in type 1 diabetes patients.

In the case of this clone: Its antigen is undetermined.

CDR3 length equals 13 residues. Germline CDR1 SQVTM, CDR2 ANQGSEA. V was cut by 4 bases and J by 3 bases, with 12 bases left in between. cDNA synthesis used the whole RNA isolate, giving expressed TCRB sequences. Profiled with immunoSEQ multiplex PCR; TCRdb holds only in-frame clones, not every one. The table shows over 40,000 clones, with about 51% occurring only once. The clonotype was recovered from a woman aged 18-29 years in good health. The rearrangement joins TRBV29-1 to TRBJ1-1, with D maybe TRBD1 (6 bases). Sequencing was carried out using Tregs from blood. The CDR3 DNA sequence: TGCAGCGTTGGGGGACACCTCTACACTGAAGCTTTCTTT. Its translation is CSVGGHLYTEAFF. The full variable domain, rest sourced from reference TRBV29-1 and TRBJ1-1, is SAVISQKPSRDICQRGTSLTIQCQVDSQVTMMFWYRQQPGQSLTLIATANQGSEATYESGFVIDKFPISRPNLTFSTLTVSNMSPEDSSIYLCSVGGHLYTEAFFGQGTRLTVV.